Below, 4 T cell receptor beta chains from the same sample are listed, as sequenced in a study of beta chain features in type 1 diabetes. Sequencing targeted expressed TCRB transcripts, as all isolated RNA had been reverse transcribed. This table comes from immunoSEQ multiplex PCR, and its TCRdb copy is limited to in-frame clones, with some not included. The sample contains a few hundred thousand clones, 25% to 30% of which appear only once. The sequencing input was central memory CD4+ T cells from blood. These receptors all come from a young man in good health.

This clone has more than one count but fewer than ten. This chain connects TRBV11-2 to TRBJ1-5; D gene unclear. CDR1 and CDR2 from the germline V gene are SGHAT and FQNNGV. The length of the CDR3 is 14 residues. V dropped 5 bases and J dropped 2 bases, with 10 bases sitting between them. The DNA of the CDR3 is TGTGCCAGCAGCCCAAATTTGGGCAATCAGCCCCAGCATTTT. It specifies CASSPNLGNQPQHF. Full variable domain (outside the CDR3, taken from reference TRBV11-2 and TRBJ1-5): EAGVAQSPRYKIIEKRQSVAFWCNPISGHATLYWYQQILGQGPKLLIQFQNNGVVDDSQLPKDRFSAERLKGVDSTLKIQPAKLEDSAVYLCASSPNLGNQPQHFGDGTRLSIL.

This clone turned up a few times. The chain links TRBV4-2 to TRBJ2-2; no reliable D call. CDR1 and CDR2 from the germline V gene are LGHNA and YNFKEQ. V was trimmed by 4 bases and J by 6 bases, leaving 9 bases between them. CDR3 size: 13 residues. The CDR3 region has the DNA TGTGCCAGCAGCCCTAGGGCGGCCGGGGAGCTGTTTTTT. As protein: CASSPRAAGELFF.

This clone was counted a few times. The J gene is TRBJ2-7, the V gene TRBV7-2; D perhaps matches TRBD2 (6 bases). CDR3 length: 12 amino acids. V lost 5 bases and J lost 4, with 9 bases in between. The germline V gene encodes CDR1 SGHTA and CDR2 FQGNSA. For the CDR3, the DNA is TGTGCCAGCAGCCCACGGGGGTACGAGCAGTACTTC. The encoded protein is CASSPRGYEQYF.

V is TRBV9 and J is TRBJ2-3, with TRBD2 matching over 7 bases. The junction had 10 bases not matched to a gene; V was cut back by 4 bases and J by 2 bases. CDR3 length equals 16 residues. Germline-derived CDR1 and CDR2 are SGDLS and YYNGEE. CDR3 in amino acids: CASSPRPGGFTDTQYF. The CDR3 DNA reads TGTGCCAGCAGCCCACGACCGGGGGGTTTCACAGATACGCAGTATTTT.